This T cell receptor (beta chain) was captured in a study of T-cell memory formation after mild COVID-19. Study as a whole: Across donors, TCR clusters were largely donor specific. Whole-study findings and limits: Cross-reactive memory appears to have joined, as suggested by some responding clones showing up in pre-infection memory. CD4+ bias marked clones expanding day 15 to 37, unlike balanced contracting clones. CD4+ contracting clones were mainly CM and EM; CD8+ ones, EMRA.

The CDR3 length is 11 residues. Germline values: CDR1 SEHNR, CDR2 FQNEAQ (reference sequence). In TCRdb, the 5' RACE reads were re-called with MiXCR into one record per CDR3 protein. The sample holds roughly 560,000 distinct CDR3 sequences, around 21% seen once. Concerning this clonotype: What it recognizes is unknown. Mismatch with germline at one junction end may stem from a read error.

This receptor was obtained from an adult woman who had mild COVID-19 (a few samples of this study predate the infection). Cell type and time point are not known. Sequenced input: PBMCs or a T cell subset sorted from them (not recorded which). The chain recombines TRBV7-9 with TRBJ2-4; 7 bases fit TRBD1. The CDR3 loop reads CASSSRPGQNF. The CDR3 region has the DNA TGTGCCAGCAGCTCCCGTCCGGGACAGAACTTC.